The 27 T cell receptor beta chains presented below share a single source sample, sequenced in a study of blood T cell repertoires in COVID-19 (TCRdb year 2020). The library was generated by the immunoSEQ multiplex PCR assay. TCRdb carries this immuneACCESS record with in-frame sequences only. Its versions omit some clonotypes, under half of them owing to an unresolved V gene in the studies checked, with the rest unexplained. The sample contains tens of thousands of clones, 80% of them found a single time. Clones ranked in the top ten supply over 15% of the sample. The sequenced sample consisted of peripheral blood. These receptors originate from a woman of 80 years or more with acute or convalescent COVID-19.

The V call is TRBV15, the J call TRBJ1-5; the match to TRBD1 covers 7 bases. CDR1 is LNHNV and CDR2 is YYDKDF in the germline V gene (reference sequence). The CDR3 runs 17 residues. The V segment lost 0 bases and the J segment 0 bases; nucleotides outside the gene matches: 5. The CDR3 region has the DNA TGTGCCACCAGCAGAGAACAGGGGTCTTATAGCAATCAGCCCCAGCATTTT. Encoded protein: CATSREQGSYSNQPQHF.

This clone turned up a few times. This chain links TRBV2 with TRBJ2-1, with D perhaps matching TRBD2 (6 bases). V was pared by 6 bases and J by 7 bases, with 16 bases between. CDR1 and CDR2 (germline): SNHLY, FYNNEI. The CDR3 is 14 amino acids. The CDR3 protein is CASRAYLAKNEQFF. CDR3 coding DNA: TGTGCCAGCAGGGCCTACCTAGCGAAGAATGAGCAGTTCTTC.

This clone was seen just once. J is TRBJ1-2 and V is TRBV24-1; 9 nucleotides align to TRBD1. V trimming: 7 bases; J trimming: 4 bases; junction bases outside the gene matches: 12. Germline assignment: CDR1 KGHDR and CDR2 SFDVKD. This CDR3 spans 16 amino acids. CDR3 in amino acids: CATRANRGRFVYGYTF. The CDR3 nucleotides are TGTGCCACCAGAGCGAACAGGGGGCGGTTTGTCTATGGCTACACCTTC.

V usage is TRBV29-1 and J usage is TRBJ1-2; D gene unclear. This CDR3 is built from 12 residues. Germline V gene sequence: CDR1 SQVTM, CDR2 ANQGSEA. Trimming cost V 3 bases and J 4 bases, with 9 bases left between them. CDR3 sequence (DNA): TGCAGCGTTGAGCGCGCTTTCTATGGCTACACCTTC. It is translated as CSVERAFYGYTF. The full variable domain, in which reference TRBV29-1 and TRBJ1-2 provide the parts outside the CDR3, is SAVISQKPSRDICQRGTSLTIQCQVDSQVTMMFWYRQQPGQSLTLIATANQGSEATYESGFVIDKFPISRPNLTFSTLTVSNMSPEDSSIYLCSVERAFYGYTFGSGTRLTVV.

V and J are TRBV6-5 and TRBJ1-5; TRBD1 agrees at 7 bases. V gave up 6 bases and J gave up 2 bases; unmatched junction bases: 4. The V gene's germline CDR1 is MNHEY and CDR2 SVGAGI. This CDR3 has 14 residues. CDR3 in amino acids: CASSRGVGNQPQHF. The CDR3 nucleotides are TGTGCCAGCAGCAGGGGGGTTGGCAATCAGCCCCAGCATTTT.

The chain recombines TRBV2 with TRBJ1-2, with 8 bases that match TRBD1. The CDR3 runs to 14 residues. V shed 5 bases and J 7 bases; nucleotides not matched to a gene: 9. Germline V gene sequence: CDR1 SNHLY, CDR2 FYNNEI. For the CDR3, the DNA is TGTGCCAGCAGTCCAGCCGGGACAGGTTCTGGCTACACCTTC. It specifies CASSPAGTGSGYTF.

There are a few counts of this clone. The chain joins TRBV27 to TRBJ1-1; 8 bases fit TRBD1. The CDR3 covers 15 residues. Per the germline V gene, CDR1 is MNHEY and CDR2 is SMNVEV (reference sequence). J lost 2 bases, V lost 5 bases, and 7 bases had no gene match. The CDR3 spells CASSTTGGENTEAFF. DNA for the CDR3: TGTGCCAGCAGTACCACAGGGGGTGAAAACACTGAAGCTTTCTTT.

This clone was recorded once. The chain has TRBV6-5 and TRBJ1-4; D gene ambiguous. This CDR3 contains 15 residues. V was cut by 0 bases and J by 3 bases, with 8 bases left in between. In germline, CDR1 is MNHEY, CDR2 SVGAGI. The CDR3 region has the DNA TGTGCCAGCAGTTACTCCGGGTCGGCTAATGAAAAACTGTTTTTT. It is translated as CASSYSGSANEKLFF.

CDR3 coding DNA: TGTGCCAGCAGCCAAGAGGTAGAAGAGACCCAGTACTTC. This codes for CASSQEVEETQYF. V usage is TRBV4-2 and J usage is TRBJ2-5; D remains unclear. The germline CDR1 and CDR2 sequences are LGHNA and YNFKEQ. V dropped 0 bases and J dropped 3 bases, with 5 bases sitting between them. This CDR3 has 13 residues.

This chain links TRBV5-6 with TRBJ1-2; the match to TRBD1 covers 7 bases. The V and J ends lost 2 bases and 7 bases, in that order; junction bases with no gene match: 5. Per germline, CDR1 SGHDT and CDR2 YYEEEE. The CDR3 covers 13 residues. Written as DNA, the CDR3 is TGTGCCAGCAGCTTAAGGGGGCGTTTTGGCTACACCTTC. Residues: CASSLRGRFGYTF.

This clone occurred a few times. The V call is TRBV6-5, the J call TRBJ2-2; 7 bases match TRBD1. With V trimmed by 10 bases and J by 5 bases, 4 bases remained unmatched. Germline-derived CDR1 and CDR2 are MNHEY and SVGAGI. This CDR3 contains 12 residues. CDR3 region: CATYRGTGELFF. CDR3 bases: TGTGCCACCTACAGGGGTACCGGGGAGCTGTTTTTT.

This clone appeared a single time. The V call is TRBV7-9, the J call TRBJ1-2; D might be TRBD1 (6 bases). The V gene lost 5 bases and the J gene lost 3 bases, with 10 bases spanning the gap. In germline, CDR1 is SEHNR, CDR2 FQNEAQ (reference sequence). This CDR3 region has 13 residues. In DNA, the CDR3 is TGTGCCAGCAGCCCTACAGGGTACTATGGCTACACCTTC. This gives the protein CASSPTGYYGYTF.

This clone appeared once. CDR3 in amino acids: CASHPMRTGAVNEKLFF. In nucleotides, the CDR3 is TGTGCCAGTCATCCAATGAGAACTGGGGCAGTAAATGAAAAACTGTTTTTT. The V and J genes are TRBV18 and TRBJ1-4; D may be TRBD1 (5 bases). Trimming shortened V by 9 bases and J by 5 bases, and 25 bases separated the two germline ends. The CDR3 spans 17 residues. Germline V CDR1 and CDR2: KGHSH, LQKENI. Together with reference TRBV18 and TRBJ1-4, the CDR3 gives the full variable domain: NAGVMQNPRHLVRRRGQEARLRCSPMKGHSHVYWYRQLPEEGLKFMVYLQKENIIDESGMPKERFSAEFPKEGPSILRIQQVVRGDSAAYFCASHPMRTGAVNEKLFFGSGTQLSVL.

The table lists this clone with a few counts. The J gene is TRBJ2-6, the V gene TRBV11-2; D might be TRBD2 (6 bases). Trimming removed 5 bases at V and 4 bases at J, with 15 bases between. The CDR3 totals 16 residues. Germline V gene data show CDR1 as SGHAT and CDR2 as FQNNGV. Written as DNA, the CDR3 is TGTGCCAGCAGCGTTACGGCGGGGCGAGGGGCCAACGTCCTGACTTTC. As protein: CASSVTAGRGANVLTF.

V gene TRBV5-6 combines with J gene TRBJ1-3; 11 positions match TRBD1. Germline lookup yields CDR1 SGHDT and CDR2 YYEEEE. Germline trimming cut 1 base from V and 0 bases from J; bases unmatched to any gene: 3. This CDR3 has 17 residues. The CDR3 DNA is TGTGCCAGCAGCTTGATTGGACAGGGGGCCTCTGGAAACACCATATATTTT. It encodes CASSLIGQGASGNTIYF.

The chain has TRBV6-6 and TRBJ1-2, with TRBD1 matching over 7 bases. The V segment lost 6 bases and the J segment 4 bases; nucleotides outside the gene matches: 11. The germline gives CDR1 MNHNY, CDR2 SVGAGI (reference sequence). The CDR3 totals 15 residues. CDR3 nucleotides: TGTGCCAGCAGACCCACAGGGGTGGAATCCTATGGCTACACCTTC. It specifies CASRPTGVESYGYTF.

This rearrangement joins TRBV19 to TRBJ1-4, with D uncertain. CDR3 length equals 12 residues. Trimming left V 5 bases short and J 7 bases short, with 8 bases between. Germline loops: CDR1 LNHDA, CDR2 SQIVND (reference sequence). The CDR3 region is CASSARVEKLFF. The CDR3 region has the DNA TGTGCCAGTAGTGCCCGGGTTGAAAAACTGTTTTTT.

The rearrangement uses TRBV5-1 and TRBJ2-3; D possibly corresponds to TRBD2 (5 bases). Trimming cost V 1 base and J 0 bases, with 12 bases left between them. Per the germline V gene, CDR1 is SGHRS and CDR2 is YFSETQ. The CDR3 sequence is 16 residues long. The CDR3 DNA is TGCGCCAGCAGCTTGATTGGAACGGGGAGCACAGATACGCAGTATTTT. It yields the protein CASSLIGTGSTDTQYF.

This chain connects TRBV20-1 to TRBJ1-5; 7 positions agree with TRBD1. V dropped 3 bases and J dropped 6; count of bases not matched to a gene: 5. The V gene's germline CDR1 is DFQATT and CDR2 SNEGSKA (reference sequence). CDR3 length: 13 residues. CDR3 sequence: CSASSGGSQPQHF. Here the CDR3 DNA reads TGCAGTGCTAGTTCAGGGGGTTCTCAGCCCCAGCATTTT.

This clone was recorded a few times. The V gene is TRBV27, the J gene TRBJ1-4; TRBD1 aligns across 8 bases. CDR3 length equals 15 residues. Losses at the gene ends were 2 bases for V and 4 bases for J; bases not matched to a gene: 3. Germline V gene data show CDR1 as MNHEY and CDR2 as SMNVEV (reference sequence). Here the CDR3 DNA reads TGTGCCAGCAGTTTAACAGGGGGATTTAATGAAAAACTGTTTTTT. Translating gives CASSLTGGFNEKLFF.

The chain carries TRBV5-4 and TRBJ2-5; tentative D call: TRBD2 (5 bases). Germline V CDR1 and CDR2: SGHNT, YYREEE (reference sequence). Trimming stripped 1 base from V and 4 bases from J, with 14 bases between. This CDR3 is built from 15 residues. CDR3 in amino acids: CASSLMVDRGETQYF. The CDR3 DNA follows: TGTGCCAGCAGCTTGATGGTGGACCGGGGAGAGACCCAGTACTTC.

The chain couples TRBV5-5 to TRBJ1-6; a possible D gene is TRBD1 (5 bases). V was clipped by 0 bases and J by 0 bases, with 16 bases between them. CDR1 is SGHKS, CDR2 YYEKEE, per germline (reference sequence). This CDR3 comprises 19 residues. The CDR3: CASSLVGPGLSSYNSPLHF. The CDR3 nucleotides are TGTGCCAGCAGCTTGGTGGGGCCAGGTCTTAGCTCCTATAATTCACCCCTCCACTTT.

V gene TRBV7-9 combines with J gene TRBJ2-1, with 11 bases aligning to TRBD2. The CDR3 has 14 amino acids. Germline values: CDR1 SEHNR, CDR2 FQNEAQ (reference sequence). The CDR3 DNA reads TGTGCAGTAACTAGCGGGAGCTCCTACAATGAGCAGTTCTTC. Its protein is CAVTSGSSYNEQFF.

J is TRBJ2-3 and V is TRBV13; 7 positions agree with TRBD2. In germline, CDR1 is PRHDT, CDR2 FYEKMQ (reference sequence). V gave up 5 bases and J gave up 2 bases; unmatched junction bases: 10. This CDR3 comprises 16 residues. CDR3 nucleotides: TGTGCCAGCAGCATCTTTACCGGACTAGACACAGATACGCAGTATTTT. Its protein product is CASSIFTGLDTDTQYF.

The V call is TRBV19, the J call TRBJ2-5; 9 bases are shared with TRBD2. Germline V gene sequence: CDR1 LNHDA, CDR2 SQIVND (reference sequence). J lost 5 bases, V lost 3 bases, and 10 bases had no gene match. This CDR3 is built from 16 residues. This chain's CDR3 is CASSIPVSGGYETQYF. CDR3 DNA: TGTGCCAGTAGTATTCCCGTTAGCGGGGGTTATGAGACCCAGTACTTC.

CDR3 DNA: TGTGCCAGTCAGGTTACGAACACTGAAGCTTTCTTT. It is translated as CASQVTNTEAFF. V and J are TRBV2 and TRBJ1-1, with no clear D. Germline CDR1 SNHLY, CDR2 FYNNEI. CDR3 size: 12 residues. V was trimmed by 9 bases and J by 1 base, leaving 9 bases between them.

V and J are TRBV5-1 and TRBJ2-4; TRBD1 matches at 10 bases. Germline V CDR1 and CDR2: SGHRS, YFSETQ. The CDR3 extends over 18 amino acids. The V and J ends lost 2 bases and 0 bases, in that order; junction bases with no gene match: 8. CDR3 DNA sequence: TGCGCCAGCAGCTTCGGACCGGGACAGGGGCTAGCCAAAAACATTCAGTACTTC. Amino acids: CASSFGPGQGLAKNIQYF.